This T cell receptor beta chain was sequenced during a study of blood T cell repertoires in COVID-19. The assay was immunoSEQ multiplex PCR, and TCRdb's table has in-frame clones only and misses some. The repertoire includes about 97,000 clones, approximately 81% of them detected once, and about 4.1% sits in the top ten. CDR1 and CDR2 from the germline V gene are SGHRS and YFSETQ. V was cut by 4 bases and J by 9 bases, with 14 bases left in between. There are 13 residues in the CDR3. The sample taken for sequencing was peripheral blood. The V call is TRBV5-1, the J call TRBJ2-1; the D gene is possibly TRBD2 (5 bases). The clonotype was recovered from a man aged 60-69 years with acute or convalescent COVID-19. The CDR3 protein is CASSPGIAFEQFF. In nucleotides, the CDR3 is TGCGCCAGCAGCCCCGGAATAGCGTTTGAGCAGTTCTTC.